Listed below are T cell receptor beta chains from one sample, sequenced in a study of shared clonotypes between healthy human individuals. Libraries were prepared by immunoSEQ multiplex PCR; TCRdb keeps only in-frame clonotypes and omits some of them. The table has millions of clones, about 95% seen once. The sequenced sample was naive CD4+ T cells sorted from blood. The receptors here all came from a man younger than 35 in good health. CDR3s include the opening cysteine and the closing phenylalanine or tryptophan. Fields, in order: clone size, J gene, V gene, D gene, CDR3 protein, CDR3 DNA. The D gene is left open where the match is weak. Clone size is stated in some rows and not others, as once, few, many or a class when expanded.

clone_size: -; j_call: TRBJ1-1; v_call: TRBV5-1; d_call: -; cdr3_aa: CASSYDRNTEAFF; cdr3_nt: TGCGCCAGCAGCTACGACAGGAACACTGAAGCTTTCTTT
clone_size: -; j_call: TRBJ2-1; v_call: TRBV12-5; d_call: TRBD1; cdr3_aa: CASGLNYDRANEQFF; cdr3_nt: TGTGCTAGTGGTTTGAATTACGACAGGGCCAATGAGCAGTTCTTC
clone_size: -; j_call: TRBJ1-4; v_call: TRBV25-1; d_call: -; cdr3_aa: CASSVGFYEKLFF; cdr3_nt: TGTGCCAGCAGTGTGGGGTTCTATGAAAAACTGTTTTTT
clone_size: -; j_call: TRBJ2-1; v_call: TRBV7-2; d_call: -; cdr3_aa: CASSSSYGEAYNEQFF; cdr3_nt: TGTGCCAGCAGCTCTAGTTATGGAGAGGCCTACAATGAGCAGTTCTTC
clone_size: -; j_call: TRBJ1-3; v_call: TRBV4-1; d_call: -; cdr3_aa: CASSQGLGAPGNTIYF; cdr3_nt: TGCGCCAGCAGCCAAGGATTGGGGGCCCCTGGAAACACCATATATTTT
clone_size: -; j_call: TRBJ1-6; v_call: TRBV9; d_call: TRBD1; cdr3_aa: CASSEEDRVGSPLHF; cdr3_nt: TGTGCCAGCAGCGAAGAGGACAGGGTGGGTTCACCCCTCCACTTT
clone_size: -; j_call: TRBJ2-2; v_call: TRBV6-1; d_call: -; cdr3_aa: CASTQGITNTGELFF; cdr3_nt: TGTGCCAGCACCCAGGGTATCACGAACACCGGGGAGCTGTTTTTT
clone_size: -; j_call: TRBJ2-2; v_call: TRBV9; d_call: -; cdr3_aa: CASSVDRWAGELFF; cdr3_nt: TGTGCCAGCAGCGTAGACAGGTGGGCCGGGGAGCTGTTTTTT
clone_size: -; j_call: TRBJ1-1; v_call: TRBV4-1; d_call: TRBD1; cdr3_aa: CASSHNEQGAREAFF; cdr3_nt: TGCGCCAGCAGCCATAATGAACAGGGGGCTCGTGAAGCTTTCTTT
clone_size: -; j_call: TRBJ1-1; v_call: TRBV7-2; d_call: -; cdr3_aa: CASSSDRAFTEAFF; cdr3_nt: TGTGCCAGCAGCTCAGACCGGGCCTTCACTGAAGCTTTCTTT
clone_size: -; j_call: TRBJ2-5; v_call: TRBV10-3; d_call: -; cdr3_aa: CAISESSGTQETQYF; cdr3_nt: TGTGCCATCAGTGAGTCATCAGGGACCCAAGAGACCCAGTACTTC
clone_size: -; j_call: TRBJ1-3; v_call: TRBV5-1; d_call: TRBD1; cdr3_aa: CASSSGGTGARNTIYF; cdr3_nt: TGCGCCAGCAGCTCCGGTGGGACAGGGGCCCGAAACACCATATATTTT
clone_size: -; j_call: TRBJ2-7; v_call: TRBV5-1; d_call: TRBD1; cdr3_aa: CASSLDGQGSSYEQYF; cdr3_nt: TGCGCCAGCAGCTTGGACGGACAGGGATCCTCCTACGAGCAGTACTTC
clone_size: -; j_call: TRBJ2-2; v_call: TRBV10-1; d_call: -; cdr3_aa: CASSEQVYTGELFF; cdr3_nt: TGCGCCAGCAGTGAGCAAGTTTACACCGGGGAGCTGTTTTTT
clone_size: -; j_call: TRBJ2-5; v_call: TRBV4-1; d_call: TRBD2; cdr3_aa: CASSPPQGGGAETQYF; cdr3_nt: TGCGCCAGCAGCCCCCCCCAAGGCGGGGGGGCTGAGACCCAGTACTTC
clone_size: once; j_call: TRBJ1-2; v_call: TRBV4-1; d_call: -; cdr3_aa: CASSQELVRGGFWYGYTF; cdr3_nt: TGCGCCAGCAGCCAAGAATTGGTCAGGGGTGGATTTTGGTATGGCTACACCTTC
clone_size: -; j_call: TRBJ1-3; v_call: TRBV11-3; d_call: -; cdr3_aa: CASSLGGPAAGNTIYF; cdr3_nt: TGTGCCAGCAGCTTAGGAGGGCCTGCGGCTGGAAACACCATATATTTT
clone_size: -; j_call: TRBJ2-7; v_call: TRBV12-2; d_call: -; cdr3_aa: CASRPASGGAFRISYEQYF; cdr3_nt: TGTGCAAGTCGCCCCGCTAGCGGGGGGGCTTTTCGGATTTCCTACGAGCAGTACTTC
clone_size: -; j_call: TRBJ1-1; v_call: TRBV29-1; d_call: -; cdr3_aa: CSVEQAMNTEAFF; cdr3_nt: TGCAGCGTTGAGCAGGCAATGAACACTGAAGCTTTCTTT
clone_size: -; j_call: TRBJ1-2; v_call: TRBV5-6; d_call: TRBD1; cdr3_aa: CASSFKTGVGYGYTF; cdr3_nt: TGTGCCAGCAGCTTTAAAACAGGGGTAGGCTATGGCTACACCTTC
clone_size: -; j_call: TRBJ2-1; v_call: TRBV6-5; d_call: -; cdr3_aa: CASSYGTGNEQFF; cdr3_nt: TGTGCCAGCAGTTATGGAACTGGGAATGAGCAGTTCTTC
clone_size: -; j_call: TRBJ1-5; v_call: TRBV6-1; d_call: -; cdr3_aa: CASSDSGGNQPQHF; cdr3_nt: TGTGCCAGCAGTGATTCGGGAGGGAATCAGCCCCAGCATTTT